The rows below give T cell receptor beta chains drawn from one sample of a study of T-cell memory formation after mild COVID-19. A single record per CDR3 protein comes from TCRdb applying MiXCR to the 5' RACE reads. The sample lists 530,000 or so distinct CDR3 sequences; 15% to 20% were seen once. Sequenced material: PBMCs or a T cell subset sorted from them (not recorded which). These receptors were collected from an adult woman who had mild COVID-19 (a few samples of this study predate the infection). Cell type and time point are not known. Each CDR3 is given with its conserved first and last residue. A D gene is named only where the DNA matches it firmly. A clone size is listed for some rows: how often the clone was seen (once, few, many), or a class if it is expanded.

few | NA | TRBJ2-7 | TRBV12-3/TRBV12-4 | CASSFSGPIYEQYF | TGTGCCAGCAGTTTTTCGGGACCAATCTACGAGCAGTACTTC
few | NA | TRBJ2-1 | TRBV20-1 | CSALRSGDHNEQFF | TGCAGTGCTCTTAGGAGCGGCGATCACAATGAGCAGTTCTTC
few | NA | TRBJ1-1 | TRBV6-5 | CASSYRAGDTEAFF | TGTGCCAGCAGTTACCGAGCGGGGGACACTGAAGCTTTCTTT
NA | NA | TRBJ1-2 | TRBV20-1 | CSARDGGATNYGYTF | TGCAGTGCTAGAGATGGGGGGGCAACTAACTATGGCTACACCTTC
NA | NA | TRBJ2-4 | TRBV3-1 | CASSPRQGAKNIQYF | TGTGCCAGCAGCCCCAGGCAGGGGGCCAAAAACATTCAGTACTTC
few | NA | TRBJ2-5 | TRBV2 | CASIAGRKETQYF | TGTGCCAGCATAGCAGGGAGAAAAGAGACCCAGTACTTC
NA | NA | TRBJ1-4 | TRBV5-1 | CASRSSGEQEKLFF | TGCGCCAGCAGATCATCGGGGGAGCAAGAAAAACTGTTTTTT
NA | NA | TRBJ1-6 | TRBV20-1 | CSAIEVRGNSPLHF | TGCAGTGCTATAGAAGTCAGGGGCAATTCACCCCTCCACTTT
many | NA | TRBJ2-2 | TRBV29-1 | CSVARDSHTGELFF | TGCAGCGTTGCTCGGGACTCTCACACCGGGGAGCTGTTTTTT
few | TRBD1 | TRBJ1-5 | TRBV27 | CASSGQGPPGGSNQPQHF | TGTGCCAGCAGTGGACAGGGGCCACCCGGGGGTTCCAATCAGCCCCAGCATTTT
NA | TRBD1 | TRBJ2-5 | TRBV7-2 | CASSPAQGSETQYF | TGTGCCAGCAGCCCCGCACAGGGGAGCGAGACCCAGTACTTC
NA | TRBD1 | TRBJ1-1 | TRBV7-9 | CARSLWDSQFTEAFF | TGTGCCAGGAGCCTCTGGGACAGCCAGTTTACTGAAGCTTTCTTT
NA | NA | TRBJ2-3 | TRBV12-3/TRBV12-4 | CASSFTGGTDTQYF | TGTGCCAGCAGTTTCACCGGAGGGACAGATACGCAGTATTTT
NA | TRBD2 | TRBJ2-5 | TRBV9 | CASSGIAGARETQYF | TGTGCCAGCAGCGGAATAGCGGGAGCAAGGGAGACCCAGTACTTC
NA | NA | TRBJ1-1 | TRBV4-2 | CASSQEVPSGRTEAFF | TGTGCCAGCAGCCAAGAAGTTCCGTCAGGGCGCACTGAAGCTTTCTTT
few | TRBD2 | TRBJ2-3 | TRBV7-9 | CASSSTRLAGTDTQYF | TGTGCCAGCAGTTCAACCCGACTAGCGGGCACAGATACGCAGTATTTT
few | TRBD2 | TRBJ2-5 | TRBV10-3 | CAIAGGKETQYF | TGTGCCATCGCGGGGGGGAAAGAGACCCAGTACTTC
NA | NA | TRBJ2-7 | TRBV6-2/TRBV6-3 | CASSYYGGGTSYEQYF | TGTGCCAGCAGTTACTATGGGGGTGGCACCTCCTACGAGCAGTACTTC
many | NA | TRBJ1-1 | TRBV25-1 | CASSPGGGNTEAFF | TGTGCCAGCAGTCCCGGGGGGGGAAACACTGAAGCTTTCTTT
NA | TRBD1 | TRBJ1-1 | TRBV12-3/TRBV12-4 | CASSWGQGDMNTEAFF | TGTGCCAGCAGTTGGGGACAGGGGGACATGAACACTGAAGCTTTCTTT
few | NA | TRBJ1-2 | TRBV28 | CASKGPSGYTF | TGTGCCAGCAAAGGGCCGTCGGGCTACACCTTC
NA | TRBD2 | TRBJ2-5 | TRBV18 | CASSPGLAGDGLKTQYF | TGTGCCAGCTCACCCGGACTAGCGGGGGACGGTCTCAAGACCCAGTACTTC
few | NA | TRBJ2-1 | TRBV7-1 | CVSSSQGTAVDEQFF | TGTGTCAGCAGCTCACAGGGTACCGCCGTAGATGAGCAGTTCTTC
few | NA | TRBJ2-1 | TRBV4-1 | CASSQPGNEQFF | TGCGCCAGCAGCCAACCCGGCAATGAGCAGTTCTTC
many | NA | TRBJ2-5 | TRBV28 | CASSLQLETQYF | TGTGCCAGCAGTTTACAATTAGAGACCCAGTACTTC
NA | NA | TRBJ1-1 | TRBV6-2/TRBV6-3 | CASSHVRRNTEAFF | TGTGCCAGCAGTCACGTCAGGCGGAACACTGAAGCTTTCTTT
NA | NA | TRBJ1-2 | TRBV12-3/TRBV12-4 | CASSFWPAYGYTF | TGTGCCAGCAGTTTTTGGCCAGCCTATGGCTACACCTTC
few | NA | TRBJ2-7 | TRBV6-5 | CASSYSGGPSEQYF | TGTGCCAGCAGTTACTCGGGGGGGCCGAGCGAGCAGTACTTC
NA | NA | TRBJ2-2 | TRBV3-1 | CASSQVSSFGGARNTGELFF | TGTGCCAGCAGCCAAGTTTCGTCGTTTGGGGGAGCACGGAACACCGGGGAGCTGTTTTTT
NA | NA | TRBJ2-2 | TRBV5-1 | CASSLGRTVSTGELFF | TGCGCCAGCAGCCTGGGACGGACAGTCAGCACCGGGGAGCTGTTTTTT
once | TRBD2 | TRBJ2-3 | TRBV9 | CASSPHPSPRGETDTQYF | TGTGCCAGCAGCCCACATCCCTCTCCCCGGGGGGAGACAGATACGCAGTATTTT
few | TRBD1 | TRBJ1-2 | TRBV24-1 | CATSDEDRTYGYTF | TGTGCCACCAGTGACGAGGACAGGACGTATGGCTACACCTTC